This T cell receptor (beta chain) was sequenced during a study of graft-versus-host responses after intestinal transplantation. TCRdb's table, derived via immunoSEQ multiplex PCR, lists solely in-frame clones and lacks some. Found here are around 130,000 clones, around 90% of them singletons; the top ten hold around 0.15%. To note about this clone: What it binds is not known.

The sample in question was unstimulated CD4+ T cells sorted from spleen or lymph node cells, obtained before intestinal transplant. The TCR was taken from a human donor who received an intestinal transplant.

The CDR3 loop reads CASSLAGTGWINEQFF. The CDR3 nucleotides read TGTGCCAGCAGCTTAGCGGGGACAGGGTGGATTAATGAGCAGTTCTTC. The genes are TRBV7-8 and TRBJ2-1, with TRBD1 identical over 9 bases. CDR1 SGHVS and CDR2 FQNEAQ come from the germline V gene. The CDR3 is made up of 16 amino acids. The V and J ends lost 0 bases and 7 bases, in that order; junction bases with no gene match: 7.